One and the same sample provided the 4 T cell receptor beta chains below, sequenced in a study of blood T cell repertoires in COVID-19. Sequenced by immunoSEQ multiplex PCR; TCRdb stores in-frame clones only, minus some. The sample includes roughly 460,000 clones, approximately 90% of them seen just once. The specimen sequenced was peripheral blood. Receptor source: a man between 18 and 29 years old with COVID-19, enrolled during active disease.

The genes are TRBV7-9 and TRBJ2-7; D is unclear. This CDR3 contains 14 residues. Germline CDR1 SEHNR, CDR2 FQNEAQ (reference sequence). Trimming shortened V by 1 base and J by 2 bases, and 9 bases separated the two germline ends. The CDR3 sequence: CASSLDGQTYEQYF. The CDR3 coding sequence is TGTGCCAGCAGCTTAGATGGGCAGACCTACGAGCAGTACTTC.

The rearrangement links TRBV2 to TRBJ1-2; 7 positions match TRBD1. The germline V gene has CDR1 SNHLY and CDR2 FYNNEI. This CDR3 has 13 amino acids. The trim removed 2 bases at V and 5 bases at J, leaving 2 bases unmatched. DNA of the CDR3: TGTGCCAGCAGTGAACAGGGACAGTATGGCTACACCTTC. This sequence encodes CASSEQGQYGYTF.

The DNA for the CDR3 is TGCGCCAGCAGCCAAGATCGGGCTAGCGGGAACTTAAATGAGCAGTTCTTC. Protein product: CASSQDRASGNLNEQFF. J is TRBJ2-1 and V is TRBV4-1, with TRBD2 identical over 9 bases. The V and J ends lost 0 bases and 7 bases, in that order; junction bases with no gene match: 10. The germline V gene encodes CDR1 MGHRA and CDR2 YSYEKL. This CDR3 region has 17 residues.

CDR3 nucleotides: TGTGCCAGCAGCCCCGGACAGGGGGCTCGAGCACCCCTCCACTTT. Residues: CASSPGQGARAPLHF. The V and J genes are TRBV3-1 (or the pseudogene TRBV3-2) and TRBJ1-6, with 11 nucleotides matching TRBD1. V trimming: 4 bases; J trimming: 11 bases; junction bases outside the gene matches: 7. CDR1 and CDR2 from the germline V gene are LGHDT and YNNKEL (reference sequence). The CDR3 contains 15 residues.